This T cell receptor (beta chain) was captured by sequencing in a study of cytomegalovirus exposure and HLA in healthy donors (dated by TCRdb to about 2017). In terms of the full investigation: An earlier analysis of several hundred of the donors reported 276 Gb of sequence data and 117 million unique TCR beta sequences obtained from 180 million or so T cells. Approximately 300 gigabases of sequencing data and approximately 92 million unique TCR sequences made up an early release that covered several hundred HLA-typed donors. Of the 350 to 450 genotyped donors, 65% to 90% fell in the genetic ancestry cluster associated with self-reported Caucasian donors. The aim of the study was to test whether cataloging public T cell receptors could identify signatures of past pathogen exposure. Using immunosequencing, the study profiled T cell repertoires from fewer than 850 subjects and related those repertoires to cytomegalovirus serostatus. A separate validation cohort of 100 to 150 different subjects was used in addition to the approximately 670-subject first cohort. To predict cytomegalovirus infection status, the study brought together high-throughput TCR immunosequencing, statistical association of individual TCRs with disease status, and machine learning. To study patterns of TCR occurrence, a later analysis re-analyzed previously published TCR beta repertoires from 550 to 800 donors and added high-resolution HLA genotyping. In the later analysis, no new phenotypic data were used to find candidate immune exposures; instead, reliance was placed on TCR beta sequences and their occurrence across donors. An earlier analysis of fewer than 700 of the donors applied high-throughput TCR beta sequencing to assess whether each TCR beta V gene segment acted as functional or pseudogenic. Donor age, sex, ethnicity and CMV serostatus were compiled together with the repertoire data. A later genetic analysis took genome-wide SNP genotypes for about 65% of the 666 donors and used that subset as a discovery cohort. All discovery cohort repertoires had been generated using a single sequencing platform. HLA typing covered class I and class II loci at four-digit resolution. Typing coverage differed by locus: A, B, C, DRB1 and DQB1 were typed in roughly 620-630 donors, DQA1 in 500 to 550, DPA1 in some 610, and DPB1 in about 450. Roughly 5 DR-DQ haplotypes were handled as single units for association and clustering, since linkage in the cohort was strong. On average, 235,054 unique TCR beta nucleotide sequences were sequenced per donor among about 400 genotyped donors of the cohort, with roughly a sixth of those sequences being non-productive. What the work shows at the level of the full study, not this receptor alone: A later genetic analysis reported fewer N-insertions in productive TCRs among donors in an Asian-associated ancestry cluster than the roughly 670-donor mean. Correlated functional status among segregating V segments might be attributable to linkage disequilibrium, but an unknown experimental factor could not be ruled out. The study listed 164 TCR beta chains as associated with cytomegalovirus. In a later analysis, some 18,000 TCR beta sequences were associated with specific HLA alleles at a false discovery rate of 0.05. It was suggested by the authors that the approach could potentially be generalized to other disease states and immunological phenotypes. Several of the top co-occurrence clusters appeared to be linked to parvovirus B19, influenza, CMV and Epstein-Barr virus, according to a later analysis. For the cohort, immune exposure information was limited to CMV serostatus. A later analysis found that TCR association rates varied across HLA loci, with DRB1 alleles showing the most associated TCRs and HLA-C alleles the fewest. Strong co-occurrence of HLA alleles, especially DR and DQ, made assigning TCR associations to individual alleles difficult. The cohort was sequenced for TCR beta chains only, and without alpha or paired-chain data the features that could be detected were limited. Some IMGT-functional V segments, including TRBV6-2 and TRBV6-3, could not be told apart with the 87-base-pair reads, so those segments were excluded. In both the original and validation cohorts, the classifier was reported to diagnose cytomegalovirus status with high specificity and sensitivity. A later analysis found that HLA-associated TCR beta chains were more clonally expanded and had lower generation probabilities than equally common non-associated chains. A group of highly shared sequence variants was considered likely to be a technical artifact of the sequencing pipeline. A further reported finding was that TCR beta sequences accurately predicted the HLA-A and HLA-B alleles for most subjects in the first cohort. Most TCR sequences were seen in very few donors, while some public TCRs were found in many individuals. According to a later analysis, most CMV-associated TCR beta chains appeared to be HLA-restricted, and the HLA associations seemed to be driven largely by CMV exposure. Because HLA typing was missing for some donors at each locus, association tests included only the typed subset. A few of the identified cytomegalovirus-associated TCR beta chains were confirmed in vitro to be specific for cytomegalovirus antigens. An earlier analysis of approximately 600 of the donors showed that most TCR beta V segments appeared in productive rearrangements either about 90% or about 30% of the time, which broadly matched IMGT annotations. Presence/absence analyses assumed roughly uniform sequencing depth across donors, an assumption that may not hold. A later genetic analysis associated a missense DCLRE1C variant with V-gene and J-gene trimming of TCR beta chains, and an independent cohort replicated the association. The earlier analysis of almost 600 of the donors excluded about 16 rarely observed V segments, including chromosome 9 orphons, because counts were too low.

The library came from the immunoSEQ multiplex PCR assay. For the multiplex PCR, a mixture combining 60 forward primers for TCR Vbeta segments and 13 reverse primers for TCR Jbeta segments was used. The CDR3 region of rearranged TCR beta genes was amplified from genomic DNA with a multiplex PCR assay. On the Illumina HiSeq System, the amplified TCR beta libraries were sequenced as 87-base-pair reads. As for the authors' bioinformatics: Across the 500 to 750 repertoires, a later analysis counted 80 million or so unique TCR beta chains, roughly 11 million of which were shared by at least two donors. To remove PCR and sequencing errors, raw reads were error-corrected and collapsed into unique sequences using a nearest-neighbor algorithm that merged closely related sequences. V, D and J gene segments were assigned by aligning CDR3 sequences to IMGT reference sequences. For a sequence to be retained, a match of at least six nucleotides was required to both a V gene segment and a J gene segment. A rearrangement was called productive if the CDR3 had no stop codons and remained in frame with V and J, and every other rearrangement was called non-productive. Following IMGT convention, CDR3 was defined as the stretch from the second conserved V-encoded cysteine to the conserved J-encoded phenylalanine. In an earlier analysis of around 600 of the donors, sequences lacking an unambiguous match to a single V gene segment were excluded. In an earlier analysis of more than 500 of the donors, a V segment was called functional when productive rearrangements were above 56.7%, and segregating when the standard deviation between donors exceeded 5%. A statistical classification framework was built to diagnose cytomegalovirus status from the catalog of TCR beta chain sequences. V and J gene assignment, in a later analysis, came from comparing TCR nucleotide sequences with IMGT/GENE-DB human TR gene sequences. Using the TCRdist pipeline, a later analysis assigned CDR3 sequences along with most-parsimonious VDJ recombination scenarios. A later analysis defined each TCR beta chain by its CDR3 amino acid sequence plus V-gene family, and excluded reads lacking a unique V-gene family. A later analysis removed 592 highly shared, low-generation-probability nucleotide sequences to deal with suspected cross-contamination and a sequencing artifact. For each public chain, a later analysis derived a clonal expansion index from normalized ranks of inferred template counts within each repertoire. In a later analysis, generation probabilities were computed using a VDJ recombination model fitted to out-of-frame rearrangements, and the results were checked against IGoR. In a later analysis, hypergeometric tests were used to score TCR-TCR, TCR-HLA and TCR-CMV co-occurrence, with a repertoire-size bias correction applied to TCR pairs. False discovery rates were estimated in a later analysis by permuting HLA or CMV assignments 20 times. In a later analysis, co-occurring TCRs were grouped using DBSCAN, and TCRdist sequence similarity was added for clustering within HLA-allele-positive subsets. Co-occurrence clustering excluded repertoires with fewer than 30,000 or more than 120,000 public chains, plus five with anomalous nucleotide sharing. The clones in this table, taken by TCRdb from immuneACCESS, are in-frame only. Not every clone is retained; where verified, under half of the shortfall comes from an unresolved V gene, and the cause of the rest is unknown. From that table come the V and J calls and clone size; the DNA was used to work out D and trimming. The sample has about 140,000 clones on record, 82% of them singletons. The biggest ten clones account for more than 1.5% of the sample.

CDR1 SGHDT and CDR2 YYEEEE were looked up in the germline V gene. Trimming removed 1 base from V and 0 bases from J, leaving 8 bases between the germline ends. From its cysteine to its phenylalanine, the CDR3 spans 15 amino acids. Only the CDR3 DNA stays, 45 bases, in frame from base 1. In regard to this clone: The antigen it binds to is not known. No much larger clone is present one base from it, and per-base qualities are unavailable. This sample includes further DNA sequences coding for the same CDR3.

The cohort was made up of about 610 healthy bone marrow donors. Cohort members were all nominally healthy when sampled, although unrecorded immune exposures were likely present. The donor tested CMV seronegative and was one of the 352 seronegative cohort members. Each donor provided a peripheral blood sample, and peripheral blood mononuclear cells were used for TCR beta sequencing. The Qiagen DNeasy Blood Extraction Kit was used to extract genomic DNA from the blood cell samples. The sequenced sample consisted of PBMCs. The rearranged segments are TRBV5-6 and TRBJ2-1, and TRBD2 may be the D gene, going by 6 matching bases. The receptor was isolated from a woman between 35 and 50 years old in good health and CMV-seronegative. The nucleotides are TGTGCCAGCAGCTTGAGGGGAGGCTCCTACAATGAGCAGTTCTTC. Its protein product is CASSLRGGSYNEQFF.